This TCR beta chain was sequenced for a study of post-analysis software for immune sequencing data. Background on the study: Included courses were relapsing-remitting and secondary progressive multiple sclerosis; progressive-relapsing multiple sclerosis was also included. Regarding the study as a whole: Batch-matched samples strongly co-clustered by F measure. Comparison of patients with controls showed roughly five TRBV segments more frequent in patients, TRBV5-6, TRBV5-1 and TRBV20-1 among them.

Built from TCR beta cDNA, the libraries had unique molecular identifiers in them. Researchers reported approximately 480,000 cDNA molecules coming from approximately 0.91 to 9.4 million T cells. In TCRdb, the PCR reads were re-called with MiXCR into one record per CDR3 protein. The data show roughly 800,000 distinct CDR3 sequences, approximately 50% seen once. Germline V lookup: CDR1 SGHRS, CDR2 YFSETQ. There are 15 residues in the CDR3. V dropped 1 base and J dropped 1 base, with 6 bases sitting between them. In this sample, this clonotype turned up many times. Its specificity is unknown. The sequenced material came from blood. The sequence derives from a girl aged 10-17 years with multiple sclerosis. This chain links TRBV5-1 with TRBJ2-6, with a weak D call TRBD1 (6 bases). In DNA, the CDR3 is TGCGCCAGCAGCTTGCAGGGGTCTGGGGCCAACGTCCTGACTTTC. Residues: CASSLQGSGANVLTF.